This T cell receptor (beta chain) was obtained from a study of cytomegalovirus exposure and HLA in healthy donors. The primer mix had 60 Vbeta and 13 Jbeta primers. Using immunoSEQ multiplex PCR, the repertoire was profiled, and TCRdb retains in-frame clones only, with some absent. The table lists approximately 110,000 clones, about 68% of them singletons, with around 4% in the top ten. Germline-derived CDR1 and CDR2 are SGHRS and YFSETQ. This CDR3 spans 13 amino acids. The V segment lost 10 bases and the J segment 0 bases; nucleotides outside the gene matches: 4. V usage is TRBV5-1 and J usage is TRBJ2-5; 9 bases line up with TRBD2. The sequencing sample was made of PBMCs. The sequence came from a man aged 25-45 years in good health and CMV-seropositive. The chain's CDR3 is CACGRGHQETQYF. CDR3 sequence (DNA): TGCGCCTGCGGGAGGGGGCACCAAGAGACCCAGTACTTC.